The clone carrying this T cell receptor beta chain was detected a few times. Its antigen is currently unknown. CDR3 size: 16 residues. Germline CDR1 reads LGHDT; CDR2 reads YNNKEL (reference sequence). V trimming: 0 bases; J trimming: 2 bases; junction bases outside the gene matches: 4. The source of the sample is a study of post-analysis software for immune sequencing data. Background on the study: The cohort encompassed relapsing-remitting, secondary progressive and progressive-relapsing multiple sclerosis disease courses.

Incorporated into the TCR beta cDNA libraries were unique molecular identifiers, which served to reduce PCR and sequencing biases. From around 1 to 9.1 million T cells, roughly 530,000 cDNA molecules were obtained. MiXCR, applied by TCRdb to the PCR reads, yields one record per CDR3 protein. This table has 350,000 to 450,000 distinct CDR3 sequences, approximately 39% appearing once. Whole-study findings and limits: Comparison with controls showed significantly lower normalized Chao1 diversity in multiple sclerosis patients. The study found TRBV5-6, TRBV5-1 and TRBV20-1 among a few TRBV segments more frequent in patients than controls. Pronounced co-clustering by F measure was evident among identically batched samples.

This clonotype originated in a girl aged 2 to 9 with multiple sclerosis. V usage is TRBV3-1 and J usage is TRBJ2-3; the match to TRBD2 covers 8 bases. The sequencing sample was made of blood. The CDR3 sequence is CASSQDAGGATDTQYF. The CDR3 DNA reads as TGTGCCAGCAGCCAAGATGCCGGGGGGGCCACAGATACGCAGTATTTT.